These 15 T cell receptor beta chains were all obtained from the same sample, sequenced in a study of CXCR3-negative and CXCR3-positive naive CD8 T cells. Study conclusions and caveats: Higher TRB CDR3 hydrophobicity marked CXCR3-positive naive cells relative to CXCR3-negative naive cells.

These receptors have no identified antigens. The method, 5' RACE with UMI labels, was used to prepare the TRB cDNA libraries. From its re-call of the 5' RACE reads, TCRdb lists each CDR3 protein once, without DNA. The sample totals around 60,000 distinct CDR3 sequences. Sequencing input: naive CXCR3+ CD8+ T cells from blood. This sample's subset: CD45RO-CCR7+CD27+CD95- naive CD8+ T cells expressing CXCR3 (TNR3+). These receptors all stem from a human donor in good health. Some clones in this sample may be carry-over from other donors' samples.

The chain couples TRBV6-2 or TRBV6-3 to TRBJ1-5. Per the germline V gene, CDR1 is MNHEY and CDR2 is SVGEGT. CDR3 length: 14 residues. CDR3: CASQRAYSNQPQHF.

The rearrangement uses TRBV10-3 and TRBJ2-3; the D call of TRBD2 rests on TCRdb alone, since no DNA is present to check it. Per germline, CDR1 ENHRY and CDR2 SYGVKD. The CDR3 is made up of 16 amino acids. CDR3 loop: CAIRPPLGGGTDTQYF.

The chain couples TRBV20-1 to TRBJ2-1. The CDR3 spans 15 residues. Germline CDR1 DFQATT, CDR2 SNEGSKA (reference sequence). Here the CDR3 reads CSARDQGSSYNEQFF.

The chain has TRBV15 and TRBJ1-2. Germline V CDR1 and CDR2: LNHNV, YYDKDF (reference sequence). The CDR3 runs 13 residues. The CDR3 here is CATSRVENYGYTF.

The CDR3 here is CASSLARGPTEQYF. The rearrangement uses TRBV27 and TRBJ2-7; TCRdb gives TRBD1 as the D gene, but with no DNA this cannot be confirmed. Germline CDR1 and CDR2: MNHEY and SMNVEV (reference sequence). The CDR3 runs 14 residues.

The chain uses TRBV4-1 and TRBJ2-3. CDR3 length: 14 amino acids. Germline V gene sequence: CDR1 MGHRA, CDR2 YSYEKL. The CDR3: CASSPQISTDTQYF.

CDR3 in amino acids: CASSFSPETQYF. This chain joins TRBV5-8 and TRBJ2-5. This CDR3 spans 12 amino acids. Per the germline V gene, CDR1 is SGHTS and CDR2 is YDEGEE.

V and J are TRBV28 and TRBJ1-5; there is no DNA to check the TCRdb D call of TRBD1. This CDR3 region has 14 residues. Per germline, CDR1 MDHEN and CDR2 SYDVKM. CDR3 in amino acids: CASSITGLNQPQHF.

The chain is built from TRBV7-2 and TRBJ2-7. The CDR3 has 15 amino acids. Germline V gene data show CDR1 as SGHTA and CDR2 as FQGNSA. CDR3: CASSFVTGSSYEQYF.

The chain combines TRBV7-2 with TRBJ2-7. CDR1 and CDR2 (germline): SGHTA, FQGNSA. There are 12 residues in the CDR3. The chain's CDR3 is CASSPEGYEQYF. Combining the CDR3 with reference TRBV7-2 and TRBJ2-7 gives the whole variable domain GAGVSQSPSNKVTEKGKDVELRCDPISGHTALYWYRQSLGQGLEFLIYFQGNSAPDKSGLPSDRFSAERTGGSVSTLTIQRTQQEDSAVYLCASSPEGYEQYFGPGTRLTVT.

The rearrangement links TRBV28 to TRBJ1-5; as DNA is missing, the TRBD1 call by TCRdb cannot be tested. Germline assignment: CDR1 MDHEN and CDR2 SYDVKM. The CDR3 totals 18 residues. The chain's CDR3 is CASSFDNTGALSNQPQHF.

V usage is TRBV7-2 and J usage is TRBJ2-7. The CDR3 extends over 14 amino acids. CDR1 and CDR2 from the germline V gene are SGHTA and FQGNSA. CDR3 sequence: CASSQRTASYEQYF.

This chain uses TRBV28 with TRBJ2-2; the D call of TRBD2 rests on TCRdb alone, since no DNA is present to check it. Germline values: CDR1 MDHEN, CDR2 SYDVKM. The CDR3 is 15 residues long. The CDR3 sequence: CASSRTSLNAGELFF. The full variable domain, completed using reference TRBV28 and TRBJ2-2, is DVKVTQSSRYLVKRTGEKVFLECVQDMDHENMFWYRQDPGLGLRLIYFSYDVKMKEKGDIPEGYSVSREKKERFSLILESASTNQTSMYLCASSRTSLNAGELFFGEGSRLTVL.

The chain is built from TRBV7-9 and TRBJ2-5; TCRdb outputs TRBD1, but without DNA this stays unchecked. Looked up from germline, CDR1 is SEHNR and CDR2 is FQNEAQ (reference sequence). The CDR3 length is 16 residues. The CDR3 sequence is CASSFGQTRPKETQYF.

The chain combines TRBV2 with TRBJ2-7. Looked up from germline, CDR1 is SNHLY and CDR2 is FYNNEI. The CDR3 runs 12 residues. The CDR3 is CASSEVFHEQYF. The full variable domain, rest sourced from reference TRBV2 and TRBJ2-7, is EPEVTQTPSHQVTQMGQEVILRCVPISNHLYFYWYRQILGQKVEFLVSFYNNEISEKSEIFDDQFSVERPDGSNFTLKIRSTKLEDSAMYFCASSEVFHEQYFGPGTRLTVT.